This T cell receptor (beta chain) is from a study of blood T cells in healthy people across ages. About this clonotype itself: As yet, its antigen is unknown.

Sample donors were healthy Caucasian individuals that came from Russia, aged 6 to 90. CDR3 length: 14 amino acids. The trim removed 3 bases at V and 5 bases at J, leaving 6 bases unmatched. CDR1 and CDR2 (germline): SQVTM, ANQGSEA. Through a sample-barcoded 5' primer and a J-beta primer mix, a second PCR was run for roughly 6 to 12 cycles. TCRdb ran MiXCR on the 5' RACE reads and lists one entry per CDR3 protein. The sample records about 730,000 distinct CDR3 sequences, roughly 41% being singletons. General observations from the study: It was not known whether donors were CMV positive (a possible confounder of expanded clonotype changes).

This sequence originates from a woman aged 55-70 years in good health. J is TRBJ1-4 and V is TRBV29-1, with TRBD1 matching over 7 bases. Sequences were obtained from blood. This CDR3 reads CSVDVQGSNEKLFF. The CDR3, as DNA: TGCAGCGTTGATGTACAGGGGTCGAATGAAAAACTGTTTTTT. The complete variable domain, with remaining parts taken from reference TRBV29-1 and TRBJ1-4, reads SAVISQKPSRDICQRGTSLTIQCQVDSQVTMMFWYRQQPGQSLTLIATANQGSEATYESGFVIDKFPISRPNLTFSTLTVSNMSPEDSSIYLCSVDVQGSNEKLFFGSGTQLSVL.